Following are 30 T cell receptor beta chains from one sample sequenced in a study of CD8 T cell repertoires and HIV-1 epitope variants. These TCRs are of unknown antigen specificity. Clones were sequenced by immunoSEQ multiplex PCR, and TCRdb holds only the in-frame ones, with some missing. The sample consists of 2,500 to 3,500 clones, 69% of them appearing once. What was sequenced was cultured CD8+ T cells derived from PBMCs. These receptors were collected from a male donor with HIV.

The J gene is TRBJ1-2, the V gene TRBV9; 7 bases map to TRBD1. Germline loops: CDR1 SGDLS, CDR2 YYNGEE. With 2 bases clipped from V and 6 bases from J, the junction kept 10 bases outside the gene matches. This CDR3 is built from 15 residues. The CDR3 spells CASSVNDRAGDGYTF. The CDR3 DNA follows: TGTGCCAGCAGCGTTAACGACAGGGCCGGGGATGGCTACACCTTC. Supplemented by reference TRBV9 and TRBJ1-2, the full variable domain reads DSGVTQTPKHLITATGQRVTLRCSPRSGDLSVYWYQQSLDQGLQFLIQYYNGEERAKGNILERFSAQQFPDLHSELNLSSLELGDSALYFCASSVNDRAGDGYTFGSGTRLTVV.

In DNA form, the CDR3 reads TGTGCCAGCATCCTTGGGGGGGGCGGCACAGATACGCAGTATTTT. It yields the protein CASILGGGGTDTQYF. The chain joins TRBV28 to TRBJ2-3; D is perhaps TRBD2 (7 bases). This CDR3 contains 15 residues. Germline CDR1 MDHEN, CDR2 SYDVKM. Trimming pared 7 bases from V and 1 base from J, leaving 15 bases between.

This clone was recorded a few times. The V and J genes are TRBV5-8 and TRBJ2-3, with 10 bases lining up with TRBD1. Germline V gene data show CDR1 as SGHTS and CDR2 as YDEGEE. There are 15 residues in the CDR3. V was clipped by 3 bases and J by 1 base; unmatched bases: 2. The CDR3 is CASSSGTGGTDTQYF. The CDR3 DNA reads TGTGCCAGCAGCTCCGGGACAGGGGGCACAGATACGCAGTATTTT.

The chain recombines TRBV5-6 with TRBJ2-7; D may match TRBD1 or TRBD2 (5 bases each). This CDR3 is 17 amino acids long. The ends were cut back, 0 bases at V and 0 bases at J, with 16 bases in the middle. CDR1 and CDR2 (germline): SGHDT, YYEEEE. The CDR3, as DNA: TGTGCCAGCAGCTTGGCCAAGCAGGGTGGAGGCTCCTACGAGCAGTACTTC. It yields the protein CASSLAKQGGGSYEQYF.

This clone occurred a few times. This chain uses TRBV6-4 with TRBJ1-2; no clear D. Trimming left V 3 bases short and J 7 bases short, with 6 bases between. Germline V gene data show CDR1 as MRHNA and CDR2 as SNTAGT. The length of the CDR3 is 11 residues. The CDR3 reads CASSDLGGYTF. CDR3 nucleotides: TGTGCCAGCAGTGATCTAGGTGGCTACACCTTC.

This clone rates as medium-sized (0.01 to 0.1%). Here the CDR3 DNA reads TGTGCCAGCAGCCCGAGCTATAGCAATCAGCCCCAGCATTTT. Its protein product is CASSPSYSNQPQHF. The chain links TRBV7-9 to TRBJ1-5; D is unresolved. This CDR3 region has 14 residues. Trimming cost V 5 bases and J 0 bases, with 8 bases left between them. Germline CDR1 SEHNR, CDR2 FQNEAQ (reference sequence).

The gene calls are TRBV11-2 and TRBJ2-5; D gene unclear. The CDR3 runs to 13 residues. Trimming took off 1 base at V and 7 bases at J, with 10 bases between the two ends. Germline V gives CDR1 SGHAT, CDR2 FQNNGV. The CDR3 here is CASSLGQLATQYF. The CDR3, as DNA: TGTGCCAGCAGCTTAGGTCAGTTAGCGACCCAGTACTTC.

The chain recombines TRBV4-1 with TRBJ2-7, with D hard to call. Germline CDR1 and CDR2: MGHRA and YSYEKL. V gave up 0 bases and J gave up 12 bases, with 12 bases separating them. This CDR3 contains 12 residues. The CDR3, as DNA: TGCGCCAGCAGCCAAGACGAGCGCCCTCGGTACTTC. Translating gives CASSQDERPRYF.

The chain carries TRBV4-1 and TRBJ2-7; perhaps TRBD1 as D (6 bases). This CDR3 is built from 13 residues. The V gene lost 2 bases and the J gene lost 3 bases, with 8 bases spanning the gap. Germline lookup yields CDR1 MGHRA and CDR2 YSYEKL. CDR3 amino acids: CASSQTTGYEQYF. The DNA for the CDR3 is TGCGCCAGCAGCCAAACGACAGGCTACGAGCAGTACTTC.

This clone was detected once. J is TRBJ2-3 and V is TRBV15, with 9 positions matching TRBD2. Losses at the gene ends were 5 bases for V and 2 bases for J; bases not matched to a gene: 8. Looked up from germline, CDR1 is LNHNV and CDR2 is YYDKDF (reference sequence). The CDR3 runs to 16 residues. CDR3 sequence (DNA): TGTGCCACCAGCTCCTCCCTAGCGGGGCTCACAGATACGCAGTATTTT. It specifies CATSSSLAGLTDTQYF.

This chain uses TRBV19 with TRBJ2-3; D ambiguous. The germline V gene has CDR1 LNHDA and CDR2 SQIVND (reference sequence). The CDR3 sequence is 12 residues long. Trimming cost V 6 bases and J 6 bases, with 10 bases left between them. CDR3 DNA sequence: TGTGCCAGTAGCCAGCGACCGGATACGCAGTATTTT. It encodes CASSQRPDTQYF.

This clone was seen a few times. V is TRBV27 and J is TRBJ1-2; D possibly corresponds to TRBD1 (6 bases). Trimming left V 5 bases short and J 4 bases short, with 17 bases between. The CDR3 is 15 amino acids. CDR1 and CDR2 (germline): MNHEY, SMNVEV (reference sequence). CDR3: CASSHSTGSGYGYTF. The CDR3, as DNA: TGTGCCAGCAGTCACAGCACAGGGTCAGGCTATGGCTACACCTTC.

The J gene is TRBJ2-7, the V gene TRBV9; D remains ambiguous. V gave up 0 bases and J gave up 1 base, with 8 bases separating them. Per germline, CDR1 SGDLS and CDR2 YYNGEE. The CDR3 loop spans 14 amino acids. The CDR3 nucleotides read TGTGCCAGCAGCGTAGGCCCCAGTTCCTACGAGCAGTACTTC. It specifies CASSVGPSSYEQYF.

The gene calls are TRBV7-6 and TRBJ1-1; 11 bases line up with TRBD1. The CDR3 runs 14 residues. V shed 5 bases, J shed 3 bases, and the junction held 2 bases outside the gene matches. In germline, CDR1 is SGHVS, CDR2 FNYEAQ. CDR3 coding DNA: TGTGCCAGCAGCCTGGGACAGGGGGACACTGAAGCTTTCTTT. It encodes CASSLGQGDTEAFF.

The chain joins TRBV28 to TRBJ2-7; the D is unclear. The germline V gene encodes CDR1 MDHEN and CDR2 SYDVKM. The CDR3 spans 18 residues. The V end lost 5 bases, the J end lost 4 bases, and 27 bases lay between the germline ends. CDR3 sequence: CASSPPVRRSEDFYEQYF. CDR3 coding DNA: TGTGCCAGCAGTCCTCCGGTTAGAAGGAGCGAAGATTTTTACGAGCAGTACTTC.

The J gene is TRBJ1-1, the V gene TRBV5-6, with a possible D match to TRBD1 (5 bases). V lost 0 bases and J 3 bases, leaving 9 bases between the germline ends. CDR3 length: 14 residues. Germline V gives CDR1 SGHDT, CDR2 YYEEEE. DNA for the CDR3: TGTGCCAGCAGCTTGGCATGGGGGGACACTGAAGCTTTCTTT. Translating gives CASSLAWGDTEAFF.

The gene calls are TRBV20-1 and TRBJ2-1; D call uncertain. Germline V lookup: CDR1 DFQATT, CDR2 SNEGSKA (reference sequence). V lost 0 bases, J lost 14 bases, and 11 bases lay in between. The CDR3 has 11 residues. CDR3 amino acids: CSAREPNSEFF. The CDR3, as DNA: TGCAGTGCTAGAGAACCAAACTCGGAGTTCTTC.

For this clone: A read error may produce the germline difference seen at one junction end. The rearrangement links TRBV7-7 to TRBJ2-5; no firm D call. CDR1 is SSHAT and CDR2 is FNYEAQ in the germline V gene (reference sequence). The CDR3 consists of 16 residues. For the CDR3, the DNA is TGTGCTAGCAGCTTAGACCCCACGATAGGTAGAGAGACCCAGTACTTC. It codes for CASSLDPTIGRETQYF.

This clone was picked up a small number of times. The V gene is TRBV11-2, the J gene TRBJ2-7, with D possibly being TRBD2 (6 bases). Germline CDR1 SGHAT, CDR2 FQNNGV. The CDR3 has 15 amino acids. The germline V and J ends were trimmed by 4 bases and 2 bases, with 15 bases remaining between them. The CDR3 nucleotides are TGTGCCAGCAGCTCCCCCCTGGGGGAGGCCTACGAGCAGTACTTC. Protein sequence: CASSSPLGEAYEQYF.

This chain connects TRBV7-2 to TRBJ2-1; 7 positions match TRBD1. J gave up 3 bases and V 5 bases, and 7 bases lay outside the gene matches. CDR3 length equals 15 residues. CDR1 and CDR2 from the germline V gene are SGHTA and FQGNSA. This CDR3 is CASSLDRAIYNEQFF. CDR3 in DNA: TGTGCCAGCAGCCTAGACAGGGCCATCTACAATGAGCAGTTCTTC. The full variable domain, with the rest looked up from reference TRBV7-2 and TRBJ2-1, is GAGVSQSPSNKVTEKGKDVELRCDPISGHTALYWYRQSLGQGLEFLIYFQGNSAPDKSGLPSDRFSAERTGGSVSTLTIQRTQQEDSAVYLCASSLDRAIYNEQFFGPGTRLTVL.

The chain employs TRBV4-3 and TRBJ1-1; D is undetermined. The ends were cut back, 1 base at V and 4 bases at J, with 7 bases in the middle. Germline values: CDR1 LGHNA, CDR2 YSLEER. The CDR3 is 13 residues long. The CDR3 nucleotides are TGCGCCAGCAGCCAAGGATCGGGCACTGAAGCTTTCTTT. It translates to CASSQGSGTEAFF.

This clone was detected a few times. The chain has TRBV19 and TRBJ1-1, with a possible D match to TRBD1 (5 bases). This CDR3 is built from 15 residues. V lost 5 bases to trimming and J lost 0 bases, with 13 bases between them. The germline gives CDR1 LNHDA, CDR2 SQIVND (reference sequence). The CDR3 is CASSDYGALNTEAFF. CDR3 nucleotides: TGTGCCAGTAGTGATTACGGGGCTCTGAACACTGAAGCTTTCTTT.

This clone has only one observation. The chain is built from TRBV9 and TRBJ2-3; possible D gene TRBD2, 6 bases. Trimming shortened V by 0 bases and J by 6 bases, and 14 bases separated the two germline ends. Looked up from germline, CDR1 is SGDLS and CDR2 is YYNGEE. This CDR3 spans 15 amino acids. CDR3 loop: CASSVDRLARDTQYF. The CDR3 region has the DNA TGTGCCAGCAGCGTAGATCGGCTAGCGAGGGATACGCAGTATTTT.

V and J are TRBV7-9 and TRBJ2-7, with D maybe TRBD2 (6 bases). CDR1 is SEHNR, CDR2 FQNEAQ, per germline (reference sequence). The CDR3 sequence is 11 residues long. V lost 9 bases to trimming and J lost 6 bases, with 12 bases between them. For the CDR3, the DNA is TGTGCCAGTACTGCGGGGAGCGAGCAGTACTTC. Its protein is CASTAGSEQYF.

V is TRBV28 and J is TRBJ1-1; D remains ambiguous. Germline assignment: CDR1 MDHEN and CDR2 SYDVKM. The CDR3 runs 15 residues. V lost 4 bases to trimming and J lost 0 bases, with 12 bases between them. The CDR3 coding sequence is TGTGCCAGCAGTTCGGGCCGGGGAATGAACACTGAAGCTTTCTTT. As protein: CASSSGRGMNTEAFF.

The gene calls are TRBV4-1 and TRBJ2-7, with TRBD2 as a possible D gene (6 bases). V was shortened by 4 bases and J by 3 bases, with 19 bases between the two germline ends. The CDR3 totals 16 residues. Germline V gene sequence: CDR1 MGHRA, CDR2 YSYEKL. The CDR3 region is CASSLESAGSIYEQYF. The CDR3 nucleotides are TGCGCCAGCAGCCTGGAAAGTGCGGGATCCATCTACGAGCAGTACTTC.

The chain is built from TRBV5-1 and TRBJ2-5; D call uncertain. Germline V gives CDR1 SGHRS, CDR2 YFSETQ. The CDR3 is made up of 15 amino acids. V was clipped by 2 bases and J by 2 bases, with 13 bases between them. CDR3 region: CASSLESTLQETQYF. The CDR3 coding sequence is TGCGCCAGCAGCTTAGAGTCGACACTTCAAGAGACCCAGTACTTC. Variable domain in full (rest from reference TRBV5-1 and TRBJ2-5): KAGVTQTPRYLIKTRGQQVTLSCSPISGHRSVSWYQQTPGQGLQFLFEYFSETQRNKGNFPGRFSGRQFSNSRSEMNVSTLELGDSALYLCASSLESTLQETQYFGPGTRLLVL.

V is TRBV7-9 and J is TRBJ2-7, with 8 bases aligning to TRBD1. This CDR3 comprises 16 residues. CDR1 and CDR2 (germline): SEHNR, FQNEAQ (reference sequence). V dropped 0 bases and J dropped 0; count of bases not matched to a gene: 4. The CDR3 DNA follows: TGTGCCAGCAGCTTAGCTTCAGGGGGCTTCTCCTACGAGCAGTACTTC. This codes for CASSLASGGFSYEQYF.

This sequence joins TRBV7-9 and TRBJ2-5, with unresolved D. The DNA end is a closer match to TRBJ2-7, so the J assignment may be wrong. This CDR3 is built from 13 residues. CDR1 and CDR2 (germline): SEHNR, FQNEAQ (reference sequence). The CDR3 sequence is CASSLESKPEQYF. CDR3 bases: TGTGCCAGCAGCTTAGAGTCTAAGCCCGAGCAGTACTTC.

This clone was counted once. V is TRBV28 and J is TRBJ1-5, with a possible D match to TRBD1 (6 bases). The germline V gene has CDR1 MDHEN and CDR2 SYDVKM. CDR3 length: 14 amino acids. V was clipped by 4 bases and J by 0 bases, with 7 bases between them. CDR3 sequence (DNA): TGTGCCAGCAGTTCACAGGGTAGCAATCAGCCCCAGCATTTT. This sequence encodes CASSSQGSNQPQHF. The whole variable domain, filled in from reference TRBV28 and TRBJ1-5, reads DVKVTQSSRYLVKRTGEKVFLECVQDMDHENMFWYRQDPGLGLRLIYFSYDVKMKEKGDIPEGYSVSREKKERFSLILESASTNQTSMYLCASSSQGSNQPQHFGDGTRLSIL.